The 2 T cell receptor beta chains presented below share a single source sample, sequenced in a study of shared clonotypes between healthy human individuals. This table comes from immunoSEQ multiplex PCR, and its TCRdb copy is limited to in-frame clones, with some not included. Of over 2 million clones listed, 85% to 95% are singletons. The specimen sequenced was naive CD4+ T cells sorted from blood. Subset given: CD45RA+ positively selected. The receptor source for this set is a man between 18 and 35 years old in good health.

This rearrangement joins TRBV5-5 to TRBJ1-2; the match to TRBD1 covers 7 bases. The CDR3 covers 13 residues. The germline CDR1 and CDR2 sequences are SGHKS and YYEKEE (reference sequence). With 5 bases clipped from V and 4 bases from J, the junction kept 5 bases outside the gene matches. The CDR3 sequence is CASRGDSVYGYTF. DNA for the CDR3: TGTGCCAGCAGAGGGGACAGCGTCTATGGCTACACCTTC.

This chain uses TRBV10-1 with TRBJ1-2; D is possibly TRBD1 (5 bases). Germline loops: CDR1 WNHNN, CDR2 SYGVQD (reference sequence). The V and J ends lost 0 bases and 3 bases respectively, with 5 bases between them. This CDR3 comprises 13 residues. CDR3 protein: CASSESTDYGYTF. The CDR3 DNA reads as TGCGCCAGCAGTGAGTCGACAGACTATGGCTACACCTTC.